The 5 T cell receptor beta chains reported below all come from one sample, sequenced in a study of PD-1 blockade in classical Hodgkin lymphoma. Relapses following autologous stem cell transplantation were seen in all patients, with brentuximab vedotin exposure varying. Sequencing was performed with immunoSEQ multiplex PCR; in TCRdb, only in-frame clones are kept and a portion is missing. Found here are 43,000 or so clones, about three quarters of them singletons; the top ten hold more than 9.5%. The starting material was peripheral blood mononuclear cells (PBMCs), obtained at baseline. The receptors shown here come from a human donor with classical Hodgkin lymphoma.

The rearrangement uses TRBV11-2 and TRBJ1-4; 9 nucleotides agree with TRBD1. The ends lost 6 bases at V and 7 bases at J; junction bases unmatched: 9. The CDR3 is 15 amino acids. Germline V CDR1 and CDR2: SGHAT, FQNNGV. CDR3 bases: TGTGCCAGCAGTTTCCCGGGACAGGGCTTTGAAAAACTGTTTTTT. Its protein is CASSFPGQGFEKLFF.

This rearrangement joins TRBV10-3 to TRBJ1-1; 11 bases agree with TRBD1. CDR3 size: 15 residues. CDR1 is ENHRY and CDR2 is SYGVKD in the germline V gene. V lost 5 bases, J lost 5 bases, and 7 bases stayed unmatched. CDR3 in DNA: TGTGCCATCAGTCGATCTGGACAGGGGGCTACTGAAGCTTTCTTT. Amino acids: CAISRSGQGATEAFF.

This chain uses TRBV2 with TRBJ1-5; D unclear. Between the trimmed V and J ends, which lost 1 base and 6 bases, there was a span of 4 bases. Per the germline V gene, CDR1 is SNHLY and CDR2 is FYNNEI. This CDR3 is 12 amino acids long. CDR3 bases: TGTGCCAGCAGTGAAGTTGGTCAGCCCCAGCATTTT. Translation: CASSEVGQPQHF. Combining the CDR3 with reference TRBV2 and TRBJ1-5 gives the whole variable domain EPEVTQTPSHQVTQMGQEVILRCVPISNHLYFYWYRQILGQKVEFLVSFYNNEISEKSEIFDDQFSVERPDGSNFTLKIRSTKLEDSAMYFCASSEVGQPQHFGDGTRLSIL.

The V call is TRBV7-8, the J call TRBJ1-1; no definite D call. V shed 10 bases and J shed 0 bases, with 15 bases lying between them. The germline CDR1 and CDR2 sequences are SGHVS and FQNEAQ. This CDR3 spans 14 amino acids. The CDR3 here is CAISGEVMNTEAFF. CDR3 in DNA: TGTGCCATCTCCGGGGAAGTTATGAACACTGAAGCTTTCTTT.

The V gene is TRBV10-1, the J gene TRBJ2-1; 8 bases are shared with TRBD1. V lost 8 bases and J lost 4; bases outside the gene matches: 16. The CDR3 totals 17 residues. CDR1 is WNHNN, CDR2 SYGVQD, per germline (reference sequence). The chain's CDR3 is CASRSFETGATYNEQFF. In DNA form, the CDR3 reads TGCGCCAGCCGCTCTTTCGAGACAGGGGCCACTTACAATGAGCAGTTCTTC.